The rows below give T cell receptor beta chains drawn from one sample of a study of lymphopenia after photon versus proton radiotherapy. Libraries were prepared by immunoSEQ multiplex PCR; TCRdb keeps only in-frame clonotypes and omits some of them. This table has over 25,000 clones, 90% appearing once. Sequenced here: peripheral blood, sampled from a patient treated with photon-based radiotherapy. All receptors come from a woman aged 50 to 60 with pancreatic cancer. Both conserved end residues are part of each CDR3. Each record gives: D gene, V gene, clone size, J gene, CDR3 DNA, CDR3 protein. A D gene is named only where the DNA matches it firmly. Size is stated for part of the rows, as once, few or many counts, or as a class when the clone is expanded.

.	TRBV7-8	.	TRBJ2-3	TGTGCCAGCAGCCTGGACAAAATGACTAGCACAGATACGCAGTATTTT	CASSLDKMTSTDTQYF
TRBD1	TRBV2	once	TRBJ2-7	TGTGCCAGCAGTAGGACAGGGGATTACGAGCAGTACTTC	CASSRTGDYEQYF
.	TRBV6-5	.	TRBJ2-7	TGTGCCAGCAGTTACTCGGGACCGGGCTCCTACGAGCAGTACTTC	CASSYSGPGSYEQYF
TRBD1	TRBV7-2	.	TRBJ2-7	TGTGCCAGCAGCTTAGTGGCCACGACAGGGGATGGCGAGCAGTACTTC	CASSLVATTGDGEQYF
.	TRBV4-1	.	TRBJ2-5	TGCGCCAGCAGCCAAGATGGGTCCGGGAGCTACGAGACCCAGTACTTC	CASSQDGSGSYETQYF
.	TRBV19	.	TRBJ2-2	TGTGCCAGTACGGGACTCCTCGGGTGGAACACCGGGGAGCTGTTTTTT	CASTGLLGWNTGELFF
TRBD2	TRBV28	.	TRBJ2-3	TGTGCCAGCAGTTTCACGCGGGAGAGGGCAGATACGCAGTATTTT	CASSFTRERADTQYF
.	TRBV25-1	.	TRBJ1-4	TGTGCCAGCAGGGGTCTTGTTGAAAAACTGTTTTTT	CASRGLVEKLFF
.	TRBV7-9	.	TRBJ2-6	TGTGCCAGCAGCTTAGAAGGGGCTGGGGCCAACGTCCTGACTTTC	CASSLEGAGANVLTF
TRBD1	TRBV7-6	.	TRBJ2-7	TGTGCCAGCAGCTCCCGGGACAAAACAGGGGATTACGAGCAGTACTTC	CASSSRDKTGDYEQYF
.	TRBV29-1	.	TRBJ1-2	TGCAGCGTTTCACCAGCCTATGGCTACACCTTC	CSVSPAYGYTF
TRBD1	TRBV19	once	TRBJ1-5	TGTGCCAGTAGTATGGGACAGGCCACGCGGCCCCAGCATTTT	CASSMGQATRPQHF
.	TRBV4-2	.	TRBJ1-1	TGTGCCAGCAGCCCGCTTCTGGGCTCGGCTGAAGCTTTCTTT	CASSPLLGSAEAFF
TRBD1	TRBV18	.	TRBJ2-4	TGTGCCAGCTCACTACTACAGGGGGATGTGGACATTCAGTACTTC	CASSLLQGDVDIQYF
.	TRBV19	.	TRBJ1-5	TGTGCCAGTAGTATTCTACAGGGTCCCTCGGGCAATCAGCCCCAGCATTTT	CASSILQGPSGNQPQHF
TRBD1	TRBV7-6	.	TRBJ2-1	TGTGCCAGCAGCTTACTGGGACAGAGTTACAATGAGCAGTTCTTC	CASSLLGQSYNEQFF
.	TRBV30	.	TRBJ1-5	TGTGCCTGGAGTGTCGGGAGGGGTCAGGTAGGCAATCAGCCCCAGCATTTT	CAWSVGRGQVGNQPQHF